Sequencing of this T cell receptor beta chain was carried out in a study of patients and donors after allogeneic stem cell transplantation. One entry per CDR3 protein results from TCRdb running MiXCR on the RT-PCR reads. The sample includes approximately 430,000 distinct CDR3 sequences, about a sixth of them seen just once. Only a few counts were recorded for this clonotype. Germline loops: CDR1 SNHLY, CDR2 FYNNEI. V lost 1 base and J 7 bases, leaving 7 bases between the germline ends. The CDR3 extends over 12 amino acids. The chain has TRBV2 and TRBJ1-2; TRBD1 is a possible D gene (5 bases). The source of this sequence is a human donor who was either an allogeneic HSCT recipient or a stem cell or donor lymphocyte infusion donor (not recorded which). It is not recorded whose cells these are; they may come from a transplant donor. Sequencing was done on a sample of blood, either unsorted or a sorted T cell fraction (not recorded which). The CDR3 DNA reads TGTGCCAGCAGTGAAGAGGGGTTTGGCTACACCTTC. Translating gives CASSEEGFGYTF.